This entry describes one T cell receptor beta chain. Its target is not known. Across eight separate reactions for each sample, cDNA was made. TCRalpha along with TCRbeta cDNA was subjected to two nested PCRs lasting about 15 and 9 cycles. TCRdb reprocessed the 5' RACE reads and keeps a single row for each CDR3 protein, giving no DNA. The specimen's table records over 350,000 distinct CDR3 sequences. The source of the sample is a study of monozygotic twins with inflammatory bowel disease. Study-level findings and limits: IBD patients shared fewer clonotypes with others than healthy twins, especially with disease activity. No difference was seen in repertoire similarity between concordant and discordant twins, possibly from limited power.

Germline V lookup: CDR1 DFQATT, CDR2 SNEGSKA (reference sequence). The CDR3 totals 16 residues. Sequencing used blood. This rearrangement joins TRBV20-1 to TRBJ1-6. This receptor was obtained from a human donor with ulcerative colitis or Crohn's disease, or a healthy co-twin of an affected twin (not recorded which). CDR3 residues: CSAREQQGYYNSPLHF.